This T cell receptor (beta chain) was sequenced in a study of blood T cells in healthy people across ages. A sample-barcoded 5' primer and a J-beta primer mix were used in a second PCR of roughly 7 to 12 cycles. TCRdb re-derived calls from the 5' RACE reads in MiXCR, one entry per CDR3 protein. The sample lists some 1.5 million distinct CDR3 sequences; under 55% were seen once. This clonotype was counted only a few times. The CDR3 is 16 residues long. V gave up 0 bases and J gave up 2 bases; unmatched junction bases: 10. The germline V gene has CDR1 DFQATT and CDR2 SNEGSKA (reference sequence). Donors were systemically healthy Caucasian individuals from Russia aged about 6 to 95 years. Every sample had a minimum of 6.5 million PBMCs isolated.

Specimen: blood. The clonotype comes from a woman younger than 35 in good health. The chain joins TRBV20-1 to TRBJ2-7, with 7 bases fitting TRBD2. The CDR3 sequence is CSARDITGGRTYEQYF. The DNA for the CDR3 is TGCAGTGCTAGAGATATTACGGGGGGACGAACCTACGAGCAGTACTTC.